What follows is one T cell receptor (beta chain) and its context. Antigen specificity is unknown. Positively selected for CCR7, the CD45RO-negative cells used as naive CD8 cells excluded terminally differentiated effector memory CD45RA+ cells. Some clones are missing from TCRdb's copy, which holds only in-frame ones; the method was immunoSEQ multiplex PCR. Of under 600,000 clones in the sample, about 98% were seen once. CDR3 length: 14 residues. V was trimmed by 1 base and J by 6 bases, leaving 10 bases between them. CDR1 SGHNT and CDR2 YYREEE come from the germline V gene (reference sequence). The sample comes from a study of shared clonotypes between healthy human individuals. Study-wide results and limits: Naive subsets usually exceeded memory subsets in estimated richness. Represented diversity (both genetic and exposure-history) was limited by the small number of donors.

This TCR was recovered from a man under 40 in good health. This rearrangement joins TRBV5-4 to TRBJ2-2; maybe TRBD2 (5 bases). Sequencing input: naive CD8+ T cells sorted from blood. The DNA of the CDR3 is TGTGCCAGCAGCTTGCCGGACGGGGCCGGGGAGCTGTTTTTT. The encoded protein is CASSLPDGAGELFF.